This TCR beta chain was captured in a study of cytomegalovirus exposure and HLA in healthy donors. This clone turned up a few times. Trimming stripped 4 bases from V and 5 bases from J, with 11 bases between. Germline lookup yields CDR1 SGHRS and CDR2 YFSETQ. CDR3 size: 13 residues. This table comes from immunoSEQ multiplex PCR, and its TCRdb copy is limited to in-frame clones, with some not included. The data show 180,000 or so clones, about nine tenths seen once. This receptor was taken from a man between 18 and 35 years old in good health and CMV-seropositive. The chain combines TRBV5-1 with TRBJ2-3; D possibly corresponds to TRBD2 (5 bases). The sequencing input was PBMCs. CDR3 sequence reads: CASSQIEGDTQYF. As DNA, the CDR3 is TGCGCCAGCAGCCAGATCGAGGGAGATACGCAGTATTTT.